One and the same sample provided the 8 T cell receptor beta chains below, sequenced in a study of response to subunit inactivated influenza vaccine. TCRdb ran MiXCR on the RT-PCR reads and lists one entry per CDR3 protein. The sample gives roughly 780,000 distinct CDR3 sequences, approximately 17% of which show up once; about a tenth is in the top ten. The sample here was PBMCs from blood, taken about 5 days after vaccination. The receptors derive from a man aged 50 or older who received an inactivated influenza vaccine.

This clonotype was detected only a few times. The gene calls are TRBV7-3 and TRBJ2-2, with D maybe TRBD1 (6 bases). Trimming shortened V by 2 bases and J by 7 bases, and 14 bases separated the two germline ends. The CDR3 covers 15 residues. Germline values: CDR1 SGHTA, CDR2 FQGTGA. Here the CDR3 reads CASSLLGTDSGELFF. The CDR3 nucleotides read TGTGCCAGCAGCTTATTAGGGACGGACAGCGGGGAGCTGTTTTTT.

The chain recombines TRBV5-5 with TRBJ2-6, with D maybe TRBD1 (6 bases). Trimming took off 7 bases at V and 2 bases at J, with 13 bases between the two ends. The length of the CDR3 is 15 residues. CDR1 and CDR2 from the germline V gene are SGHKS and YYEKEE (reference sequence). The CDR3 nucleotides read TGTGCCAGCGCAACCACAGGGACTGGGGCCAACGTCCTGACTTTC. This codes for CASATTGTGANVLTF.

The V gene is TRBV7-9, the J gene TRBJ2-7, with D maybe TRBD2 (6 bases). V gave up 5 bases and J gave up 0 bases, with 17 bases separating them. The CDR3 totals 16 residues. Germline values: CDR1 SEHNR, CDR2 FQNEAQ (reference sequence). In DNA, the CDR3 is TGTGCCAGCAGCAGTCGTGGTAGCGGAAGCTCCTACGAGCAGTACTTC. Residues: CASSSRGSGSSYEQYF.

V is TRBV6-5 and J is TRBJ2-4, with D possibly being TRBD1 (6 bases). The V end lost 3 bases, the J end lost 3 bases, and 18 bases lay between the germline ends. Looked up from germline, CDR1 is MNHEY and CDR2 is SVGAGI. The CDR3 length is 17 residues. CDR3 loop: CASSYKGDILGKNIQYF. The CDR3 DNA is TGTGCCAGCAGTTATAAGGGGGACATACTCGGCAAAAACATTCAGTACTTC.

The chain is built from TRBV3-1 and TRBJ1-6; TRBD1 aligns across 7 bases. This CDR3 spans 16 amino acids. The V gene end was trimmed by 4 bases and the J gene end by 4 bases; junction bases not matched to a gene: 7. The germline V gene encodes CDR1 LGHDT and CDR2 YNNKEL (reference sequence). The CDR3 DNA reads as TGTGCCAGCAGCCCATCTCGGACAGGTTATAATTCACCCCTCCACTTT. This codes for CASSPSRTGYNSPLHF.

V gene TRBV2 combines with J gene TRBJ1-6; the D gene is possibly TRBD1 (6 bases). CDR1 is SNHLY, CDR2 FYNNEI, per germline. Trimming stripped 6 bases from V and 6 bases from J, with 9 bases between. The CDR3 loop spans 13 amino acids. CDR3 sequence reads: CASRGQPNSPLHF. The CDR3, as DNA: TGTGCCAGCAGGGGACAACCTAATTCACCCCTCCACTTT.

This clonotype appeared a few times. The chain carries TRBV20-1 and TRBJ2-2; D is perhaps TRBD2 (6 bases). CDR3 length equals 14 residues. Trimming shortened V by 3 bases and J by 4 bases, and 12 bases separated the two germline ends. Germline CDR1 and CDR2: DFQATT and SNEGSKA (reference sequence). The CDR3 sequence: CSARRGLRTGELFF. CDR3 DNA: TGCAGTGCTAGGAGGGGACTTCGCACCGGGGAGCTGTTTTTT.

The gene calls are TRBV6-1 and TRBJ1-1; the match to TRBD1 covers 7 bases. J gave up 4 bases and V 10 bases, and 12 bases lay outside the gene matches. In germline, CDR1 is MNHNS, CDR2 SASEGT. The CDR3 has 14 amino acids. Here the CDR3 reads CATAPGGAITEAFF. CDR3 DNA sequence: TGTGCCACCGCCCCAGGGGGGGCGATCACTGAAGCTTTCTTT.